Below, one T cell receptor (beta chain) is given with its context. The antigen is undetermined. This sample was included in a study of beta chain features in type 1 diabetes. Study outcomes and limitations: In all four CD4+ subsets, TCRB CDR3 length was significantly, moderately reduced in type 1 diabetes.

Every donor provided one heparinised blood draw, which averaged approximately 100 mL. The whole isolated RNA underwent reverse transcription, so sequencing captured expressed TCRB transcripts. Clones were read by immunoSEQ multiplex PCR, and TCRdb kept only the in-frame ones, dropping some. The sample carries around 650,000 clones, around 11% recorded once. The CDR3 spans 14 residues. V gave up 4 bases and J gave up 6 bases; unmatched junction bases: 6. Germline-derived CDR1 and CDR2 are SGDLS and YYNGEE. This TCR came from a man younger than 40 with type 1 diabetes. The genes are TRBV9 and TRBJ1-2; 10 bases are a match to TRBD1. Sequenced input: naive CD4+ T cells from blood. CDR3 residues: CASSPGQGIDGYTF. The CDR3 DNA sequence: TGTGCCAGCAGCCCGGGACAGGGGATCGATGGCTACACCTTC.